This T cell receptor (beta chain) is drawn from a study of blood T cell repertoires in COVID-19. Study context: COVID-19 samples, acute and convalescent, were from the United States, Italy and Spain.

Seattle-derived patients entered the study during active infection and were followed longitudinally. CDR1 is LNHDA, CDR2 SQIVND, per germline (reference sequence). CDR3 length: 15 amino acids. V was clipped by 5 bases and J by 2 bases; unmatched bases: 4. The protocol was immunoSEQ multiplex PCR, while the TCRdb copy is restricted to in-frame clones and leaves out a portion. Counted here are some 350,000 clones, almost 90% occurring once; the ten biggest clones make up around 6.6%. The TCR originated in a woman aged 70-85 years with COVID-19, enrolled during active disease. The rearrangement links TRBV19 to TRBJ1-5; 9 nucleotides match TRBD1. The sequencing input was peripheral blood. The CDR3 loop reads CASSGTGNGNQPQHF. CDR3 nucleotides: TGTGCCAGTAGTGGGACAGGGAATGGCAATCAGCCCCAGCATTTT.